A single sample is the source of the 22 T cell receptor beta chains below, sequenced in a study of glioma-infiltrating T cells. TCR alpha and beta CDR3 regions were amplified from RNA using iRepertoire nested multiplex PCR. One entry per CDR3 protein, called by TCRdb with MiXCR from the multiplex PCR reads. The table has 110,000 or so distinct CDR3 sequences, 20% to 30% seen once; the top ten hold under 45%. What was sequenced was glioma tissue, nonneoplastic brain tissue, or PBMCs (not recorded which). These receptors all stem from a human donor with low-grade glioma or glioblastoma, undergoing nonglioma brain surgery, or in good health (not recorded which).

About this clonotype itself: Given the absence of the conserved phenylalanine or tryptophan at the CDR3 end, a read error is likely. The limits of the CDR3 on the DNA are not certain, so only TCRdb's listed CDR3 is given. The V call is TRBV7-2, the J call TRBJ2-1; the table's D call of TRBD1 was not tested on the DNA. The CDR3 region is 13 residues in length, termini included. From germline, CDR1 is SGHTA and CDR2 FQGNSA. The CDR3 sequence: CASSSWDRAREFL.

This clonotype was picked up a small number of times. Given a much more abundant clone one base away, this may be a read error. As the CDR3 is not closed by the conserved phenylalanine or tryptophan, this likely results from a read error. The CDR3 region is CASTREWEQYL. In nucleotides, the CDR3 is TGTGCCAGCACTCGGGAGTGGGAGCAGTACCTC. The gene calls are TRBV2 and TRBJ2-7, with D possibly matching TRBD2 (6 bases). The ends were cut back, 7 bases at V and 7 bases at J, with 11 bases in the middle. The CDR3 consists of 11 residues. The germline gives CDR1 SNHLY, CDR2 FYNNEI.

A word on this clonotype: At one end, the junction sequence differs from germline, possibly due to a read error. In DNA, the CDR3 is TGCAGTGCTGGAGCCAACGTCCTGACTTTC. Translation: CSAGANVLTF. This sequence joins TRBV20-1 and TRBJ2-6, with D unclear. Per the germline V gene, CDR1 is DFQATT and CDR2 is SNEGSKA (reference sequence). CDR3 length: 10 residues.

The chain couples TRBV3-1 to TRBJ2-3, with D possibly TRBD2 on 5 matching bases. This CDR3 has 15 amino acids. V dropped 4 bases and J dropped 3 bases, with 14 bases sitting between them. CDR1 LGHDT and CDR2 YNNKEL come from the germline V gene (reference sequence). The CDR3 loop reads CASSPTLAGTDTQYF. Written as DNA, the CDR3 is TGTGCCAGCAGCCCCACCCTAGCAGGTACAGATACGCAGTATTTT.

Only a few counts were recorded for this clonotype. This sequence joins TRBV5-1 and TRBJ2-7, with 12 bases lining up with TRBD2. V shed 6 bases, J shed 1 base, and the junction held 5 bases outside the gene matches. The V gene's germline CDR1 is SGHRS and CDR2 YFSETQ. CDR3 length: 15 residues. As DNA, the CDR3 is TGCGCCAGCACCTGGACTAGCGGGGTTTCCTACGAGCAGTACTTC. This codes for CASTWTSGVSYEQYF.

This clonotype was observed many times. The rearrangement joins TRBV29-1 to TRBJ2-3; 7 positions agree with TRBD2. J lost 3 bases, V lost 7 bases, and 10 bases had no gene match. In germline, CDR1 is SQVTM, CDR2 ANQGSEA. The CDR3 covers 14 residues. CDR3 amino acids: CSGEGGRETDTQYF. CDR3 DNA: TGCAGCGGTGAGGGCGGGAGAGAAACAGATACGCAGTATTTT.

There are many counts of this clonotype. The chain combines TRBV19 with TRBJ2-3, with D perhaps assigned TRBD1 or TRBD2 (6 bases each). Germline V lookup: CDR1 LNHDA, CDR2 SQIVND (reference sequence). The CDR3 loop spans 15 amino acids. Trimming stripped 7 bases from V and 0 bases from J, with 14 bases between. The CDR3 DNA reads as TGTGCCAGTATGGATGGGGGGCAAAGCACAGATACGCAGTATTTT. This encodes CASMDGGQSTDTQYF.

The table lists this clonotype with many counts. One junction end disagrees with the germline gene, perhaps due to a read error. The chain links TRBV29-1 to TRBJ2-7, with TRBD2 identical over 11 bases. The length of the CDR3 is 11 residues. Germline CDR1 is SQVTM and CDR2 is ANQGSEA. The CDR3 spells CSVWTSGLPDF. Written as DNA, the CDR3 is TGCAGCGTGTGGACTAGCGGGTTGCCGGACTTC.

This clonotype turned up a few times. The rearrangement uses TRBV29-1 and TRBJ1-1; weak D call: TRBD1 (5 bases). Germline V lookup: CDR1 SQVTM, CDR2 ANQGSEA. This CDR3 is built from 15 residues. The ends were cut back, 3 bases at V and 4 bases at J, with 18 bases in the middle. Here the CDR3 reads CSVEERMGPFTEAFF. In DNA, the CDR3 is TGCAGCGTTGAGGAAAGGATGGGGCCATTCACTGAAGCTTTCTTT.

The V call is TRBV9, the J call TRBJ2-5; 13 positions agree with TRBD2. This CDR3 is built from 16 residues. Germline trimming cut 4 bases from V and 5 bases from J; bases unmatched to any gene: 8. Germline CDR1 reads SGDLS; CDR2 reads YYNGEE. CDR3 sequence (DNA): TGTGCCAGCAGCACCCGACTAGCGGGAGGCATGGAGACCCAGTACTTC. It yields the protein CASSTRLAGGMETQYF.

Worth noting for this clonotype: A read error is likely, as this CDR3 ends without the conserved phenylalanine or tryptophan. V and J are TRBV20-1 and TRBJ1-5; tentative D call: TRBD1 (6 bases). V was cut by 5 bases and J by 5 bases, with 25 bases left in between. This CDR3 is built from 17 residues. Germline V gives CDR1 DFQATT, CDR2 SNEGSKA (reference sequence). The CDR3 loop is CSAGAASIGGLDQPQHY. The CDR3, as DNA: TGCAGTGCTGGGGCCGCCAGTATAGGGGGTTTAGATCAGCCCCAGCATTAT.

Concerning this clonotype: No DNA is shown, since the ends of the CDR3 on it are uncertain; the CDR3 is the one TCRdb lists. V is TRBV20-1 and J is TRBJ1-1; TRBD1 is taken as the D call from the table, unchecked against the DNA. Germline V gene lookup returns CDR1 DFQATT and CDR2 SNEGSKA (reference sequence). The length of the CDR3 is 14 amino acids, counting both ends. CDR3 protein: CSARDTGFGRGTFF.

In regard to this clonotype: At one of its ends the junction is not consistent with the germline gene, which may arise from a read error. The genes are TRBV6-1 and TRBJ2-5; D not certain. The germline V gene encodes CDR1 MNHNS and CDR2 SASEGT. This CDR3 contains 14 residues. The CDR3 spells CASGERVLEETQYF. The CDR3 DNA follows: TGTGCCAGCGGTGAAAGGGTGTTGGAAGAGACCCAGTACTTC.

In this sample, this clonotype turned up many times. The rearrangement joins TRBV18 to TRBJ1-2, with TRBD1 matching over 11 bases. Germline trimming cut 2 bases from V and 8 bases from J; bases unmatched to any gene: 13. CDR3 size: 17 residues. Looked up from germline, CDR1 is KGHSH and CDR2 is LQKENI. This CDR3 reads CASSPTPPGQGVGGYTF. The CDR3, as DNA: TGTGCCAGCTCACCAACCCCTCCGGGACAGGGGGTAGGCGGCTACACCTTC.

This clonotype was seen repeatedly, ten times or more. This sequence joins TRBV6-1 and TRBJ1-1; a weak D match, TRBD1 (6 bases). V lost 5 bases, J lost 4 bases, and 14 bases lay in between. This CDR3 has 14 residues. CDR1 is MNHNS, CDR2 SASEGT, per germline. The CDR3 coding sequence is TGTGCCAGCAGTATCAGGGGAAGGACCACTGAAGCTTTCTTT. The encoded protein is CASSIRGRTTEAFF.

There are many counts of this clonotype. The CDR3 coding sequence is TGTGCCAGCAGATTATTCAGGGAAAGCAACACTGAAGCTTTCTTT. It translates to CASRLFRESNTEAFF. The V call is TRBV6-1, the J call TRBJ1-1; a weak D match, TRBD1 (5 bases). The V gene's germline CDR1 is MNHNS and CDR2 SASEGT. The V end was cut by 6 bases, the J end by 2 bases, with 16 bases between. CDR3 length: 15 amino acids.

This clonotype was detected many times. This chain connects TRBV10-3 to TRBJ1-5; D not resolved. The ends were cut back, 0 bases at V and 6 bases at J, with 15 bases in the middle. This CDR3 has 16 residues. The germline V gene has CDR1 ENHRY and CDR2 SYGVKD. The CDR3 sequence is CAISESMRAGGQPQHF. The CDR3 DNA reads TGTGCCATCAGTGAGTCGATGCGTGCAGGAGGTCAGCCCCAGCATTTT.

This clonotype was observed at least ten times. This chain uses TRBV5-1 with TRBJ2-1, with a weak D call TRBD2 (5 bases). V was shortened by 3 bases and J by 3 bases, with 7 bases between the two germline ends. Per germline, CDR1 SGHRS and CDR2 YFSETQ. The CDR3 runs to 13 residues. Here the CDR3 reads CASSSDFYNEQFF. In DNA, the CDR3 is TGCGCCAGCAGCTCGGACTTCTACAATGAGCAGTTCTTC.

This clonotype was seen a handful of times. This sequence joins TRBV5-4 and TRBJ2-3; 11 bases are shared with TRBD2. Trimming took 1 base from V and 1 from J; bases not matched to a gene: 2. Per germline, CDR1 SGHNT and CDR2 YYREEE (reference sequence). The length of the CDR3 is 16 residues. CDR3 in DNA: TGTGCCAGCAGCTTGTTAGCGGGGGGGGGCACAGATACGCAGTATTTT. Translating it yields CASSLLAGGGTDTQYF.

A remark on this clonotype: Possible read error: a much larger clone is one base away. The chain links TRBV12-3 or TRBV12-4 to TRBJ2-7, with a tentative D call TRBD2 (5 bases). The CDR3 loop spans 13 amino acids. This CDR3 reads CPSSLRGFGEQYF. The DNA for the CDR3 is TGTCCCAGCAGTTTAAGAGGGTTTGGCGAGCAGTACTTC.

This clonotype has ten or more counts. The chain is built from TRBV7-2 and TRBJ1-5; unclear D gene. The CDR3 runs 13 residues. Germline V gene lookup returns CDR1 SGHTA and CDR2 FQGNSA. Trimming stripped 5 bases from V and 7 bases from J, with 12 bases between. CDR3 DNA: TGTGCCAGCAGCCCCACCGATACACAGCCCCAGCATTTT. Protein product: CASSPTDTQPQHF.

The table lists this clonotype with a few counts. The V gene is TRBV5-6, the J gene TRBJ2-1, with a weak D call TRBD1 (5 bases). Germline V gene lookup returns CDR1 SGHDT and CDR2 YYEEEE. V lost 2 bases to trimming and J lost 6 bases, with 15 bases between them. This CDR3 region has 15 residues. The DNA for the CDR3 is TGTGCCAGCAGCTTCGGCAGGGCAACGGCCAATGAGCAGTTCTTC. Its translation is CASSFGRATANEQFF. Supplemented by reference TRBV5-6 and TRBJ2-1, the full variable domain reads DAGVTQSPTHLIKTRGQQVTLRCSPKSGHDTVSWYQQALGQGPQFIFQYYEEEERQRGNFPDRFSGHQFPNYSSELNVNALLLGDSALYLCASSFGRATANEQFFGPGTRLTVL.